These 32 T cell receptor beta chains were sequenced from one sample in a study of blood T cell repertoires in COVID-19. Profiled with immunoSEQ multiplex PCR; TCRdb holds only in-frame clones, not every one. Of 200,000 to 250,000 clones detected, 80% to 90% appear once; the ten largest clones hold around 18%. The sample was peripheral blood. Receptors were obtained from an elderly woman with active or convalescent COVID-19.

The V call is TRBV7-6, the J call TRBJ2-7, with D uncertain. Germline CDR1 and CDR2: SGHVS and FNYEAQ. The CDR3 spans 14 residues. V was clipped by 5 bases and J by 1 base, with 12 bases between them. Here the CDR3 reads CASSKSAESYEQYF. The CDR3 coding sequence is TGTGCCAGCAGCAAAAGTGCGGAATCCTACGAGCAGTACTTC. The full variable domain, with the rest looked up from reference TRBV7-6 and TRBJ2-7, is GAGVSQSPRYKVTKRGQDVALRCDPISGHVSLYWYRQALGQGPEFLTYFNYEAQQDKSGLPNDRFSAERPEGSISTLTIQRTEQRDSAMYRCASSKSAESYEQYFGPGTRLTVT.

The V gene is TRBV28, the J gene TRBJ2-7; possibly TRBD1 for D (7 bases). Deletions cut 6 bases from V and 5 bases from J, with 20 bases between. Germline CDR1 and CDR2: MDHEN and SYDVKM. The CDR3 is 15 residues long. For the CDR3, the DNA is TGTGCCAGCAGATCCGTGGAGGGGGCGCGCGACGAGCAGTACTTC. It translates to CASRSVEGARDEQYF.

V is TRBV29-1 and J is TRBJ2-3, with 10 bases lining up with TRBD1. CDR1 and CDR2 from the germline V gene are SQVTM and ANQGSEA. Trimming removed 7 bases from V and 5 bases from J; junction bases left unmatched: 9. The CDR3 is made up of 14 amino acids. The CDR3 sequence is CSGIRTGGIDTQYF. CDR3 DNA: TGCAGCGGAATAAGGACAGGGGGTATAGATACGCAGTATTTT.

The chain uses TRBV18 and TRBJ2-2, with 7 bases fitting TRBD1. Germline CDR1 and CDR2: KGHSH and LQKENI. The CDR3 is 16 amino acids. Trimming removed 3 bases from V and 4 bases from J; junction bases left unmatched: 8. The CDR3 bases are TGTGCCAGCTCACCCTTTACAGGGGACATCACCGGGGAGCTGTTTTTT. This sequence encodes CASSPFTGDITGELFF.

V gene TRBV5-1 combines with J gene TRBJ2-7, with 9 bases that match TRBD2. CDR3 length equals 14 residues. Losses at the gene ends were 0 bases for V and 3 bases for J; bases not matched to a gene: 1. Germline V lookup: CDR1 SGHRS, CDR2 YFSETQ. This CDR3 is CASSLASGNYEQYF. The CDR3 coding sequence is TGCGCCAGCAGCTTGGCTAGCGGGAACTACGAGCAGTACTTC.

The CDR3 DNA is TGTGCCAGCAGCCTACCCGGTCAACACCAAGAGACCCAGTACTTC. Its protein product is CASSLPGQHQETQYF. The J gene is TRBJ2-5, the V gene TRBV5-4; D unresolved. CDR1 and CDR2 from the germline V gene are SGHNT and YYREEE (reference sequence). The CDR3 consists of 15 residues. Trimming stripped 4 bases from V and 0 bases from J, with 13 bases between.

This chain uses TRBV7-2 with TRBJ2-7; TRBD1 might be the D (5 bases). Germline V gene lookup returns CDR1 SGHTA and CDR2 FQGNSA. This CDR3 spans 13 amino acids. The V end was cut by 4 bases, the J end by 3 bases, with 10 bases between. CDR3 in amino acids: CASSSQGSYEQYF. The DNA of the CDR3 is TGTGCCAGCAGCTCTCAGGGCAGCTACGAGCAGTACTTC. The full variable domain, its missing parts supplied by reference TRBV7-2 and TRBJ2-7, is GAGVSQSPSNKVTEKGKDVELRCDPISGHTALYWYRQSLGQGLEFLIYFQGNSAPDKSGLPSDRFSAERTGGSVSTLTIQRTQQEDSAVYLCASSSQGSYEQYFGPGTRLTVT.

This clone was recorded a few times. V usage is TRBV6-1 and J usage is TRBJ2-1; 9 bases align to TRBD2. Germline CDR1 reads MNHNS; CDR2 reads SASEGT. The CDR3 runs 16 residues. V shed 2 bases and J 3 bases; nucleotides not matched to a gene: 5. This chain's CDR3 is CASSEFTSGRYNEQFF. The CDR3 bases are TGTGCCAGCAGTGAATTCACTAGCGGGCGCTACAATGAGCAGTTCTTC.

V is TRBV7-2 and J is TRBJ1-5, with TRBD1 matching 9 bases. CDR1 is SGHTA and CDR2 is FQGNSA in the germline V gene. The CDR3 spans 14 residues. The trim removed 5 bases at V and 5 bases at J, leaving 4 bases unmatched. The DNA for the CDR3 is TGTGCCAGCAGCACTCGGACAGGGGATCAGCCCCAGCATTTT. It encodes CASSTRTGDQPQHF.

The table lists this clone with a few counts. The chain joins TRBV18 to TRBJ1-6, with TRBD1 matching over 9 bases. The germline V gene encodes CDR1 KGHSH and CDR2 LQKENI. The CDR3 spans 15 residues. V trimming: 4 bases; J trimming: 7 bases; junction bases outside the gene matches: 5. For the CDR3, the DNA is TGTGCCAGCTCACAAGGGACAGGGATAAATTCACCCCTCCACTTT. This gives the protein CASSQGTGINSPLHF.

The chain couples TRBV3-1 (or the pseudogene TRBV3-2) to TRBJ2-5, with 8 bases that match TRBD2. The CDR3 spans 17 residues. Germline trimming cut 1 base from V and 5 bases from J; bases unmatched to any gene: 12. Germline lookup yields CDR1 LGHDT and CDR2 YNNKEL (reference sequence). The CDR3: CASSQVPREGHGETQYF. The CDR3 nucleotides read TGTGCCAGCAGCCAAGTACCCCGGGAGGGCCATGGGGAGACCCAGTACTTC.

The chain uses TRBV5-1 and TRBJ2-1; 11 bases fit TRBD2. Trimming cost V 3 bases and J 3 bases; bases outside gene matches: 5. This CDR3 has 16 amino acids. Germline lookup yields CDR1 SGHRS and CDR2 YFSETQ. In nucleotides, the CDR3 is TGCGCCAGCAGCTCCATGGGACTAGCGGACTACAATGAGCAGTTCTTC. Protein: CASSSMGLADYNEQFF.

Many counts were recorded for this clone. V and J are TRBV18 and TRBJ2-7; TRBD2 matches at 7 bases. Trimming at V came to 0 bases and at J to 2 bases, leaving 7 bases not matched to a gene. CDR1 is KGHSH and CDR2 is LQKENI in the germline V gene. This CDR3 region has 16 residues. The CDR3 DNA reads as TGTGCCAGCTCACCACCTCTGCGCGGGAGTCCCTACGAGCAGTACTTC. Amino acids: CASSPPLRGSPYEQYF.

The chain joins TRBV2 to TRBJ2-3; no firm D call. V shed 6 bases and J shed 1 base, with 17 bases lying between them. CDR3 size: 16 residues. Germline V gene sequence: CDR1 SNHLY, CDR2 FYNNEI. CDR3 region: CASRELRPSRTDTQYF. In DNA, the CDR3 is TGTGCCAGCAGAGAATTGAGGCCCTCTCGCACAGATACGCAGTATTTT.

The chain has TRBV4-3 and TRBJ2-3, with 10 positions matching TRBD2. The V gene end was trimmed by 5 bases and the J gene end by 2 bases; junction bases not matched to a gene: 7. This CDR3 region has 16 residues. Germline CDR1 reads LGHNA; CDR2 reads YSLEER. The CDR3, as DNA: TGCGCCAGCAGCTCTCGACTAGCGGGCTCCACAGATACGCAGTATTTT. Translated, it gives CASSSRLAGSTDTQYF.

This clone occurred once. The rearrangement uses TRBV7-9 and TRBJ2-2; possible D gene TRBD1, 6 bases. Trimming removed 5 bases from V and 3 bases from J, with 19 bases in between. The CDR3 contains 17 residues. Germline V gene lookup returns CDR1 SEHNR and CDR2 FQNEAQ (reference sequence). The CDR3 coding sequence is TGTGCCAGCAGCCTCCCACCCCGGGACACCCACACCGGGGAGCTGTTTTTT. This translates into CASSLPPRDTHTGELFF. Full variable domain (remainder filled in from reference TRBV7-9 and TRBJ2-2): DTGVSQNPRHKITKRGQNVTFRCDPISEHNRLYWYRQTLGQGPEFLTYFQNEAQLEKSRLLSDRFSAERPKGSFSTLEIQRTEQGDSAMYLCASSLPPRDTHTGELFFGEGSRLTVL.

The table lists this clone with a few counts. The chain couples TRBV5-1 to TRBJ1-4; D gene unclear. CDR1 and CDR2 (germline): SGHRS, YFSETQ. The ends were cut back, 0 bases at V and 7 bases at J, with 13 bases in the middle. The CDR3 is made up of 15 amino acids. The CDR3 here is CASSLGTGLGEKLFF. Written as DNA, the CDR3 is TGCGCCAGCAGCTTGGGGACGGGATTAGGTGAAAAACTGTTTTTT.

V gene TRBV29-1 combines with J gene TRBJ1-1; D call uncertain. The CDR3 is 13 amino acids. Germline loops: CDR1 SQVTM, CDR2 ANQGSEA. V was trimmed by 4 bases and J by 1 base, leaving 10 bases between them. For the CDR3, the DNA is TGCAGCGTTGTGAGGGCGACGAACACTGAAGCTTTCTTT. This translates into CSVVRATNTEAFF.

Only one count was recorded for this clone. J is TRBJ2-6 and V is TRBV7-3, with a tentative D call TRBD1 (5 bases). Germline V gene sequence: CDR1 SGHTA, CDR2 FQGTGA. The CDR3 is 17 residues long. Trimming cost V 4 bases and J 4 bases, with 17 bases left between them. CDR3 region: CASSSTPDILGANVLTF. The CDR3 bases are TGTGCCAGCAGCTCGACCCCGGACATCTTGGGGGCCAACGTCCTGACTTTC.

This clone has only a few counts. This rearrangement joins TRBV2 to TRBJ2-7; TRBD2 matches at 9 bases. With V trimmed by 0 bases and J by 7 bases, 10 bases remained unmatched. CDR1 SNHLY and CDR2 FYNNEI come from the germline V gene. The CDR3 extends over 16 amino acids. This CDR3 reads CASSEAEAGGPWEQYF. The CDR3 bases are TGTGCCAGCAGTGAAGCTGAAGCGGGAGGCCCGTGGGAGCAGTACTTC. The entire variable domain, with the rest obtained from reference TRBV2 and TRBJ2-7, is as follows: EPEVTQTPSHQVTQMGQEVILRCVPISNHLYFYWYRQILGQKVEFLVSFYNNEISEKSEIFDDQFSVERPDGSNFTLKIRSTKLEDSAMYFCASSEAEAGGPWEQYFGPGTRLTVT.

This chain connects TRBV29-1 to TRBJ2-5; D unclear. The V end lost 3 bases, the J end lost 7 bases, and 9 bases lay between the germline ends. CDR3 length equals 11 residues. From germline, CDR1 is SQVTM and CDR2 ANQGSEA. The DNA of the CDR3 is TGCAGCGTTGATGGGCAGCCGACCCAGTACTTC. It yields the protein CSVDGQPTQYF. Supplemented by reference TRBV29-1 and TRBJ2-5, the full variable domain reads SAVISQKPSRDICQRGTSLTIQCQVDSQVTMMFWYRQQPGQSLTLIATANQGSEATYESGFVIDKFPISRPNLTFSTLTVSNMSPEDSSIYLCSVDGQPTQYFGPGTRLLVL.

The chain carries TRBV11-3 and TRBJ1-1, with D tentatively TRBD1 (5 bases). This CDR3 has 13 amino acids. Germline lookup yields CDR1 SGHNT and CDR2 YENEEA. Trimming left V 7 bases short and J 4 bases short, with 13 bases between. The CDR3, as DNA: TGTGCCAGCATGGGGGGGAGAGCCACTGAAGCTTTCTTT. Protein product: CASMGGRATEAFF.

The table lists this clone with a few counts. The chain couples TRBV7-2 to TRBJ2-5; maybe TRBD1 (6 bases). Looked up from germline, CDR1 is SGHTA and CDR2 is FQGNSA. This CDR3 is 15 amino acids long. V was cut by 3 bases and J by 2 bases, with 13 bases left in between. CDR3 coding DNA: TGTGCCAGCAGCTTGCAGGCCGGGACACAAGAGACCCAGTACTTC. It yields the protein CASSLQAGTQETQYF.

This clone was seen a single time. The chain carries TRBV5-8 and TRBJ2-1; 9 bases are a match to TRBD2. Unmatched junction bases numbered 13, after V lost 3 bases and J lost 6 bases. CDR1 is SGHTS, CDR2 YDEGEE, per germline. This CDR3 is 17 amino acids long. The CDR3 DNA follows: TGTGCCAGCAGCTCCCTGGAGGGGCGGGGGGGACGCAATGAGCAGTTCTTC. The encoded protein is CASSSLEGRGGRNEQFF.

The genes are TRBV5-1 and TRBJ2-3, with 7 bases fitting TRBD1. Germline V gives CDR1 SGHRS, CDR2 YFSETQ. The junction had 2 bases not matched to a gene; V was cut back by 3 bases and J by 1 base. The CDR3 length is 14 residues. The CDR3 coding sequence is TGCGCCAGCAGCTCAACAGGGGGCACAGATACGCAGTATTTT. Its translation is CASSSTGGTDTQYF.

V and J are TRBV11-3 and TRBJ1-1; D perhaps matches TRBD1 (5 bases). The CDR3 contains 15 residues. CDR1 SGHNT and CDR2 YENEEA come from the germline V gene. Between the trimmed V and J ends, which lost 1 base and 5 bases, there was a span of 14 bases. The CDR3, as DNA: TGTGCCAGCAGCTTAGTACCGGGGAGGGGAACTGAAGCTTTCTTT. As protein: CASSLVPGRGTEAFF.

This rearrangement joins TRBV5-4 to TRBJ2-1; the match to TRBD2 covers 14 bases. The CDR3 contains 18 residues. V lost 0 bases and J lost 2; bases outside the gene matches: 4. Looked up from germline, CDR1 is SGHNT and CDR2 is YYREEE (reference sequence). CDR3 region: CASSLGLAGGATYNEQFF. The CDR3 bases are TGTGCCAGCAGCTTGGGACTAGCGGGGGGGGCCACCTACAATGAGCAGTTCTTC.

This clone was counted a few times. J is TRBJ2-1 and V is TRBV10-3, with 9 bases aligning to TRBD2. The germline V gene has CDR1 ENHRY and CDR2 SYGVKD. J gave up 0 bases and V 6 bases, and 3 bases lay outside the gene matches. The CDR3 runs to 15 residues. CDR3 nucleotide sequence: TGTGCCATCAGCCTAGCGGGGAACTCCTACAATGAGCAGTTCTTC. Translation gives CAISLAGNSYNEQFF.

CDR3 sequence: CASSPLGQGAGEQYF. CDR3 DNA: TGTGCCAGCAGCCCCCTGGGACAGGGAGCGGGAGAGCAGTACTTC. The gene calls are TRBV27 and TRBJ2-7, with 9 bases fitting TRBD1. This CDR3 spans 15 amino acids. With V trimmed by 6 bases and J by 7 bases, 13 bases remained unmatched. Per germline, CDR1 MNHEY and CDR2 SMNVEV (reference sequence).

V is TRBV12-5 and J is TRBJ2-4; 7 bases map to TRBD1. Trimming cost V 8 bases and J 14 bases; bases outside gene matches: 9. Germline-derived CDR1 and CDR2 are LGHNT and FRNRAP. This CDR3 comprises 11 residues. The CDR3 region has the DNA TGTGCTAGTAAAAAGGACAGGCTTAAGTACTTC. It encodes CASKKDRLKYF.

The chain uses TRBV18 and TRBJ2-7; TRBD1 matches at 7 bases. J lost 0 bases, V lost 4 bases, and 3 bases had no gene match. The CDR3 is 14 amino acids. In germline, CDR1 is KGHSH, CDR2 LQKENI. The CDR3 here is CASSLRDSSYEQYF. In DNA form, the CDR3 reads TGTGCCAGCTCACTAAGGGACAGCTCCTACGAGCAGTACTTC.

This chain connects TRBV7-9 to TRBJ1-4; tentative D call: TRBD1 (5 bases). CDR3 length: 15 residues. V lost 1 base to trimming and J lost 8 bases, with 14 bases between them. Per the germline V gene, CDR1 is SEHNR and CDR2 is FQNEAQ (reference sequence). CDR3 nucleotides: TGTGCCAGCAGCTTAGACAGGCAGGCGGTGGAAAAACTGTTTTTT. Its protein is CASSLDRQAVEKLFF.